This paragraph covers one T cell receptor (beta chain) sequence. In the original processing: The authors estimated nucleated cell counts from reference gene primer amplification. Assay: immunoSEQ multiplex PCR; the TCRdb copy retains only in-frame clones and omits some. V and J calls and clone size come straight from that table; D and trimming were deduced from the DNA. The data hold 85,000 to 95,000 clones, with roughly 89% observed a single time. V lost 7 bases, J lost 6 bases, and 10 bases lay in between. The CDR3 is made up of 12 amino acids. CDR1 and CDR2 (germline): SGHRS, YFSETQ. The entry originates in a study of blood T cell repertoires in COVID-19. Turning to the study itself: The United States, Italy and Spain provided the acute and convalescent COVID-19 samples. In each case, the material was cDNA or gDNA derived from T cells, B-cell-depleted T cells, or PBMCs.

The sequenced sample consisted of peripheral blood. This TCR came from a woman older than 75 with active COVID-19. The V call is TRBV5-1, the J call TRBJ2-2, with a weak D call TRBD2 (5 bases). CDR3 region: CASWTEAGELFF. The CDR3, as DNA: TGCGCCAGCTGGACTGAAGCCGGGGAGCTGTTTTTT.